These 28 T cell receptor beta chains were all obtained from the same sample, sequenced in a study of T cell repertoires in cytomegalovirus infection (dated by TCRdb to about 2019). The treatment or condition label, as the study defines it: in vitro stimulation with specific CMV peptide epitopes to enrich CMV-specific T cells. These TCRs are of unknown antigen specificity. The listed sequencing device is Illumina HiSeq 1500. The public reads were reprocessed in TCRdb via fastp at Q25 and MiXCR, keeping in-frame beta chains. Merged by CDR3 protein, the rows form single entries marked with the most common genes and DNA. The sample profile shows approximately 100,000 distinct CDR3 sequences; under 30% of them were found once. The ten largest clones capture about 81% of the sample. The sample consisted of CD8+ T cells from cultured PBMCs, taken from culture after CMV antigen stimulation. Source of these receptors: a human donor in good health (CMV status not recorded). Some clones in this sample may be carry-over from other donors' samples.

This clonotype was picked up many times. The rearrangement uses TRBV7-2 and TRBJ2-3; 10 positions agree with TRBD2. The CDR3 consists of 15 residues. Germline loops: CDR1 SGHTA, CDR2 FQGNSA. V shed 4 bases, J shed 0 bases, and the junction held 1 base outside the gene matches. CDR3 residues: CASSSAGGSTDTQYF. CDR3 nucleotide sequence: TGTGCCAGCAGCTCAGCGGGGGGGAGCACAGATACGCAGTATTTT.

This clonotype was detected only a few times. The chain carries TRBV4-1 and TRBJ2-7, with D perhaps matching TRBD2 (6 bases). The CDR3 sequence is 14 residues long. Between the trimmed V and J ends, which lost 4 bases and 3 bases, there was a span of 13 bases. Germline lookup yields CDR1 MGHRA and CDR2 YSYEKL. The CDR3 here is CASSLGYGGYEQYF. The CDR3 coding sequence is TGCGCCAGCAGCCTTGGGTACGGGGGCTACGAGCAGTACTTC.

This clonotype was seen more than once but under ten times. In nucleotides, the CDR3 is TGTGCCAGCAGCTTTGGCGACAATGAGCAGTTCTTC. It translates to CASSFGDNEQFF. This chain links TRBV5-6 with TRBJ2-1; D call uncertain. This CDR3 spans 12 amino acids. Trimming stripped 2 bases from V and 5 bases from J, with 5 bases between. Germline CDR1 and CDR2: SGHDT and YYEEEE.

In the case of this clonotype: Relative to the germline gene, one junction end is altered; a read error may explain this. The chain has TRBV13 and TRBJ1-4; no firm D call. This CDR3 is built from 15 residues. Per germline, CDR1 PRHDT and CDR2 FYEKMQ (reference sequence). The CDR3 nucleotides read TGTGCCAGCAGCCCAGGACCCCAAGCTAATGAAAAGCTGTTTTTT. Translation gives CASSPGPQANEKLFF.

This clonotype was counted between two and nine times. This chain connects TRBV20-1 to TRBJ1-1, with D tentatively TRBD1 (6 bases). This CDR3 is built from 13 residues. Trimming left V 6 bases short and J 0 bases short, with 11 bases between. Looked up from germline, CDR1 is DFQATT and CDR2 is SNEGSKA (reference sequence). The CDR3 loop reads CSARTDMNTEAFF. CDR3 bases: TGCAGTGCAAGGACAGATATGAACACTGAAGCTTTCTTT.

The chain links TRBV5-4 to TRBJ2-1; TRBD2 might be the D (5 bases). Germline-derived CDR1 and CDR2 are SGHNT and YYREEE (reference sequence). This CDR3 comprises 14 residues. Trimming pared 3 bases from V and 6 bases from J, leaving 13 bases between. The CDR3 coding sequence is TGTGCCAGCAGCTACTCCGGGATAGGCAATGAGCAGTTCTTC. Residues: CASSYSGIGNEQFF.

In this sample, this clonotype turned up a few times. This chain's CDR3 is CSARDKAGQDYYGYTF. Written as DNA, the CDR3 is TGCAGTGCTAGAGATAAAGCGGGACAGGACTACTATGGCTACACCTTC. This sequence joins TRBV20-1 and TRBJ1-2; 8 positions match TRBD1. The CDR3 extends over 16 amino acids. The V and J ends lost 0 bases and 3 bases, in that order; junction bases with no gene match: 9. In germline, CDR1 is DFQATT, CDR2 SNEGSKA (reference sequence).

The CDR3 region has the DNA TGTGCCAGCAGTGAAGTTAGAGGTCAGGGCGGGAGCACAGATACGCAGTATTTT. Translating gives CASSEVRGQGGSTDTQYF. The chain combines TRBV6-1 with TRBJ2-3, with D perhaps given as TRBD1 or TRBD2 (5 bases each). The CDR3 consists of 18 residues. Trimming took 1 base from V and 0 from J, leaving 17 bases between them. From germline, CDR1 is MNHNS and CDR2 SASEGT.

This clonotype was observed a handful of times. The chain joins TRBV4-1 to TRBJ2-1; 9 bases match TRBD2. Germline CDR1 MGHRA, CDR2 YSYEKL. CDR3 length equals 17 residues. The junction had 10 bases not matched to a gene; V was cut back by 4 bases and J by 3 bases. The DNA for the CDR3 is TGCGCCAGCAGCCGAGAGGTGGCGGGGGGGTACTACAATGAGCAGTTCTTC. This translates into CASSREVAGGYYNEQFF.

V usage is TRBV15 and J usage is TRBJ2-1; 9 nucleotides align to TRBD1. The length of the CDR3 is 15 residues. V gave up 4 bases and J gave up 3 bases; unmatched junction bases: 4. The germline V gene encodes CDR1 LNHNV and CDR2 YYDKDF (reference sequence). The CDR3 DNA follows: TGTGCCACCAGCATACCGGGACAGGGCTACAATGAGCAGTTCTTC. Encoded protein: CATSIPGQGYNEQFF.

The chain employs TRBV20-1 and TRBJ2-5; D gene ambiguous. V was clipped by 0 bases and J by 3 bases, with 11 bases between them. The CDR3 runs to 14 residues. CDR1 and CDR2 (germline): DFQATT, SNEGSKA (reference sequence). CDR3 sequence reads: CSARDLEPEETQYF. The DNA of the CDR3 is TGCAGTGCTAGAGATCTCGAGCCCGAAGAGACCCAGTACTTC.

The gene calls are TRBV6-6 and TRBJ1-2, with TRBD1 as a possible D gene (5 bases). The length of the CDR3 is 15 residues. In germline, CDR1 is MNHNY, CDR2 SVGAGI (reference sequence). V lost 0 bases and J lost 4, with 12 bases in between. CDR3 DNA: TGTGCCAGCAGTTACTCGAGTGGGGGTGTCTATGGCTACACCTTC. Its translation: CASSYSSGGVYGYTF.

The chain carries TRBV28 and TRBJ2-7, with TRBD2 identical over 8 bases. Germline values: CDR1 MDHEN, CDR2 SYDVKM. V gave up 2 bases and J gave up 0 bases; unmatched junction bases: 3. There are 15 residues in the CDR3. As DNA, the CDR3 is TGTGCCAGCAGTTTAGGGGCGGGGGGCTCCTACGAGCAGTACTTC. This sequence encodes CASSLGAGGSYEQYF.

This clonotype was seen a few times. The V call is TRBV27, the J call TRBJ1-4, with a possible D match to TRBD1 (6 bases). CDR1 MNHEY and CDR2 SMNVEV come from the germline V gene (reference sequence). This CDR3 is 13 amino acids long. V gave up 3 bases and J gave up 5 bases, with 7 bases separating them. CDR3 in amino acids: CASSFGQNEKLFF. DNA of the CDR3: TGTGCCAGCAGTTTCGGACAGAATGAAAAACTGTTTTTT.

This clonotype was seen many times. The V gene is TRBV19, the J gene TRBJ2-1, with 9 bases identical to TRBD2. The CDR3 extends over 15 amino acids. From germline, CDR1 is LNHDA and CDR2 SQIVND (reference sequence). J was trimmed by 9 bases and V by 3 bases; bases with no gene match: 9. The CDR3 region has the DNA TGTGCCAGTAGTATCTCGGCTAGCGGGGTTACTGAGCAGTTCTTC. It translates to CASSISASGVTEQFF.

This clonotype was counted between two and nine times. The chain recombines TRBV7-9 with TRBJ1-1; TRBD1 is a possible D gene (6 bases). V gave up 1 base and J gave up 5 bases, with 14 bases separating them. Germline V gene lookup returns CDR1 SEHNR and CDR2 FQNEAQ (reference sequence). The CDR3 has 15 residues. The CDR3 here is CASSLEVAGATEAFF. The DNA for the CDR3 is TGTGCCAGCAGCTTAGAGGTGGCAGGGGCGACTGAAGCTTTCTTT.

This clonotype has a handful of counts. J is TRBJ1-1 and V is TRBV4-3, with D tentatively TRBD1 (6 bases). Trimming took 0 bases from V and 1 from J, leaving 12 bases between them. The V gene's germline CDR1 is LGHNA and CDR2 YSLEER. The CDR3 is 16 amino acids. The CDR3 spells CASSQDPRGSNTEAFF. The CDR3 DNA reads TGCGCCAGCAGCCAAGATCCCAGGGGCTCGAACACTGAAGCTTTCTTT.

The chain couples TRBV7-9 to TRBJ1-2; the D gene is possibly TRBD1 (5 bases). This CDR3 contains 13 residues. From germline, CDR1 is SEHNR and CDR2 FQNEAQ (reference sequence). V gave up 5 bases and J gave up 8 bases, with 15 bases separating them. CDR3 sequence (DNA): TGTGCCAGCAGCCCCCCGGGGACCGTGGGCTACACCTTC. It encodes CASSPPGTVGYTF. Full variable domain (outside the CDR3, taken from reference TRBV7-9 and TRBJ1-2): DTGVSQNPRHKITKRGQNVTFRCDPISEHNRLYWYRQTLGQGPEFLTYFQNEAQLEKSRLLSDRFSAERPKGSFSTLEIQRTEQGDSAMYLCASSPPGTVGYTFGSGTRLTVV.

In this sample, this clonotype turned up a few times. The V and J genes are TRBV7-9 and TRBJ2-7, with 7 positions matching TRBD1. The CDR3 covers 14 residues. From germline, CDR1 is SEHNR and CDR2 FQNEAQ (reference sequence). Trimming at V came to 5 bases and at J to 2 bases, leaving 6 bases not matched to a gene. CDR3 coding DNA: TGTGCCAGCAGCGATCCGGGACAGACCTACGAGCAGTACTTC. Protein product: CASSDPGQTYEQYF.

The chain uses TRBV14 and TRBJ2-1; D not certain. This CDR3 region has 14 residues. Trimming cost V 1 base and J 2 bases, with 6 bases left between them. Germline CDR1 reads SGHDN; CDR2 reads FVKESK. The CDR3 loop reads CASSQAATYNEQFF. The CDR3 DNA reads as TGTGCCAGCAGCCAAGCGGCTACCTACAATGAGCAGTTCTTC. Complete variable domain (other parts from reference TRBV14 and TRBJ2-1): EAGVTQFPSHSVIEKGQTVTLRCDPISGHDNLYWYRRVMGKEIKFLLHFVKESKQDESGMPNNRFLAERTGGTYSTLKVQPAELEDSGVYFCASSQAATYNEQFFGPGTRLTVL.

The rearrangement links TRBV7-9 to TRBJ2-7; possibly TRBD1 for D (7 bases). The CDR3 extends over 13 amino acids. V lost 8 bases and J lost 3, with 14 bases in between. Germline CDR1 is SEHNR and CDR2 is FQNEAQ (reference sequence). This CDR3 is CASGFRGDYEQYF. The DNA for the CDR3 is TGTGCCAGCGGGTTCAGGGGGGACTACGAGCAGTACTTC.

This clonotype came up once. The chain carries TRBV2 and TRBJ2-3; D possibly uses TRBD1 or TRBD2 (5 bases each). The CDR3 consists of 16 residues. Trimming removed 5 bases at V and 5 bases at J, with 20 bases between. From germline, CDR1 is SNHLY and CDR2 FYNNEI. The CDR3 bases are TGTGCCAGCAGTCAAGACGAGGGGCGGGTGGAAGATACGCAGTATTTT. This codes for CASSQDEGRVEDTQYF.

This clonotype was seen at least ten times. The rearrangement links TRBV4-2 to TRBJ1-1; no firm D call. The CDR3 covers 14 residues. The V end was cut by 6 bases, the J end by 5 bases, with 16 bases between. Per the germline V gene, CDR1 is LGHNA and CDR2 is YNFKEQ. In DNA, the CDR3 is TGTGCCAGCAGTAGAAATGGGGATGGGACTGAAGCTTTCTTT. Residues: CASSRNGDGTEAFF.

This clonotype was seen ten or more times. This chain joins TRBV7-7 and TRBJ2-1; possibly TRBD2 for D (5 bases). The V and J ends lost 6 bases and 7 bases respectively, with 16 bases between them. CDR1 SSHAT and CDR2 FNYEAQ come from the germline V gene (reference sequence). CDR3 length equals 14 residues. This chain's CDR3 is CASRAELFSNEQFF. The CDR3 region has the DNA TGTGCCAGCAGAGCGGAACTGTTCTCAAATGAGCAGTTCTTC.

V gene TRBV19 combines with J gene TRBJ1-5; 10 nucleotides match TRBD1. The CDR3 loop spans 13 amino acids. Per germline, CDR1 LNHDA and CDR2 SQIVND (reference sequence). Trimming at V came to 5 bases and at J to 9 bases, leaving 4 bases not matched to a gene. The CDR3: CASSGGQGRPQHF. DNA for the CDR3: TGTGCCAGTAGTGGGGGACAGGGGAGGCCCCAGCATTTT.

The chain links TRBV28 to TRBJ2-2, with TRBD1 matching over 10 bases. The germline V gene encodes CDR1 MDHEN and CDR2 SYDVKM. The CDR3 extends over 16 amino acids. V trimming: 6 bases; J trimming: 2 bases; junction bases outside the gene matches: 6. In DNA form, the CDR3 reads TGTGCCAGCAGCGGGACAGGGGATAGTAACACCGGGGAGCTGTTTTTT. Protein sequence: CASSGTGDSNTGELFF.

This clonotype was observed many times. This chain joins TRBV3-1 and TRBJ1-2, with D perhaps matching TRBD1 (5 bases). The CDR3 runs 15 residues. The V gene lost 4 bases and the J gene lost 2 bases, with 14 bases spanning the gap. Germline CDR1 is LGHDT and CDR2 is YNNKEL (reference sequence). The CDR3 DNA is TGTGCCAGCAGCCTGGGGGGGAATACAAACTATGGCTACACCTTC. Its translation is CASSLGGNTNYGYTF.

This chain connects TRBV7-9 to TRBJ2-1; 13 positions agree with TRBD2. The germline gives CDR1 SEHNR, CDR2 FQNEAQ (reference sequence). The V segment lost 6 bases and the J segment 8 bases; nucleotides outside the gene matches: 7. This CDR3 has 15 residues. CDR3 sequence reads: CASSWTSGGLYEQFF. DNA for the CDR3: TGTGCCAGCAGTTGGACTAGCGGGGGATTGTATGAGCAGTTCTTC.